This TCR beta chain was sequenced in a study of T-cell reconstitution after alpha-beta-depleted transplantation in children. Unique molecular identifiers were incorporated into the prepared TCRbeta library. In TCRdb, the PCR reads were re-called with MiXCR into one record per CDR3 protein. The top ten hold 7.5% of the sample, which has a few hundred thousand distinct CDR3 sequences, 9.5% to 13% seen once. This clonotype was found many times. The CDR3 loop spans 13 amino acids. From germline, CDR1 is MDHEN and CDR2 SYDVKM. V was shortened by 3 bases and J by 1 base, with 6 bases between the two germline ends.

The rearrangement links TRBV28 to TRBJ1-1; D call uncertain. The receptor was isolated from a boy in the first two years of life with acute myeloid leukemia, due to receive a stem cell transplant. The sample was PBMCs, taken before TCRalphabeta/CD19-depleted stem cell transplant. The CDR3 protein is CASSFFGNTEAFF. In DNA, the CDR3 is TGTGCCAGCAGTTTCTTCGGGAACACTGAAGCTTTCTTT.